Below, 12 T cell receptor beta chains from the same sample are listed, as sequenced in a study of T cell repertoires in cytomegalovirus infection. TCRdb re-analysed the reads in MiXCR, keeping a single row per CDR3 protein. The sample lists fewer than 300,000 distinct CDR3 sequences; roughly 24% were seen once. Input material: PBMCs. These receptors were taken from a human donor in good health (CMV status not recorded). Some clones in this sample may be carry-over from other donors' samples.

CDR3: CASTVAGVNNEQFF. Here the CDR3 DNA reads TGTGCCAGCACGGTAGCGGGAGTGAACAATGAGCAGTTCTTC. The chain recombines TRBV28 with TRBJ2-1, with 9 bases matching TRBD2. V was pared by 7 bases and J by 5 bases, with 6 bases of the junction left unmatched. CDR1 is MDHEN and CDR2 is SYDVKM in the germline V gene. The CDR3 totals 14 residues.

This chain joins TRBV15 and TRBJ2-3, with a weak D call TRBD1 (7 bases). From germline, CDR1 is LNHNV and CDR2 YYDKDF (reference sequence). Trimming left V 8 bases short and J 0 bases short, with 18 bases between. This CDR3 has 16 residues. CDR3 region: CATSGGSSVSTDTQYF. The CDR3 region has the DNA TGTGCCACCTCAGGGGGGTCTAGCGTCAGCACAGATACGCAGTATTTT.

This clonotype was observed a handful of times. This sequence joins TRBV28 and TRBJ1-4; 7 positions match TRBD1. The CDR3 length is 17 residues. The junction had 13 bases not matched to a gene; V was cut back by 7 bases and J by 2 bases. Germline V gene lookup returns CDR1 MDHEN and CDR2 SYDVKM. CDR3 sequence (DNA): TGTGCCAGCACCATGGGGAGGGGGCGGAGGACTAATGAAAAACTGTTTTTT. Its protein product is CASTMGRGRRTNEKLFF.

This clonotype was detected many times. The CDR3 here is CASTPAAGANVLTF. CDR3 DNA sequence: TGTGCCAGCACTCCCGCCGCTGGGGCCAACGTCCTGACTTTC. This chain joins TRBV6-6 and TRBJ2-6; D ambiguous. V was shortened by 7 bases and J by 2 bases, with 9 bases between the two germline ends. In germline, CDR1 is MNHNY, CDR2 SVGAGI (reference sequence). This CDR3 is 14 amino acids long.

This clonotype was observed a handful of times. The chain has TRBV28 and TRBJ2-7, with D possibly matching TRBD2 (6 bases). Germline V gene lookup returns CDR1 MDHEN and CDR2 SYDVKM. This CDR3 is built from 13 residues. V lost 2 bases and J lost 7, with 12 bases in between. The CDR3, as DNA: TGTGCCAGCAGTTTAGCGGGGCCTACGGAGCAGTACTTC. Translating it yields CASSLAGPTEQYF.

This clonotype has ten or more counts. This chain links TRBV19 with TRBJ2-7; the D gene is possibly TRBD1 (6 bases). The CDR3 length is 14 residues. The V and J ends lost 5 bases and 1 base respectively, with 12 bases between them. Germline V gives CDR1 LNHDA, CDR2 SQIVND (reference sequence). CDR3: CASSPGQFSYEQYF. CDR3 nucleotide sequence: TGTGCCAGTAGTCCCGGACAGTTTTCCTACGAGCAGTACTTC. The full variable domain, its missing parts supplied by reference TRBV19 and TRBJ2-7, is DGGITQSPKYLFRKEGQNVTLSCEQNLNHDAMYWYRQDPGQGLRLIYYSQIVNDFQKGDIAEGYSVSREKKESFPLTVTSAQKNPTAFYLCASSPGQFSYEQYFGPGTRLTVT.

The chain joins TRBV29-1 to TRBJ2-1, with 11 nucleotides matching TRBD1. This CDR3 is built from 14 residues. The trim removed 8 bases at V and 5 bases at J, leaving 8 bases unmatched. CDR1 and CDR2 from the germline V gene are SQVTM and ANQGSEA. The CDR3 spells CSSPGQGANNEQFF. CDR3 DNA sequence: TGCAGCTCGCCCGGACAGGGGGCGAACAATGAGCAGTTCTTC.

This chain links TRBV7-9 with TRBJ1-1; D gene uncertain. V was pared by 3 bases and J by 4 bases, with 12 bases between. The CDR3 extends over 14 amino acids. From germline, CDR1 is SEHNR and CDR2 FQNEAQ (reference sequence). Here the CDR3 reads CASSFTLPSTEAFF. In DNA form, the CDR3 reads TGTGCCAGCAGCTTTACCCTTCCTAGCACTGAAGCTTTCTTT.

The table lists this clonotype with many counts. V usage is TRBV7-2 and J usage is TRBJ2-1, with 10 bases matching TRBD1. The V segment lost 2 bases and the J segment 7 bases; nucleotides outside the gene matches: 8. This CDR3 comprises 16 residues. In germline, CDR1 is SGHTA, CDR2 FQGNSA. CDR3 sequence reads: CASSLTRDRGKNEQFF. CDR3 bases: TGTGCCAGCAGCTTAACCCGGGACAGGGGTAAGAATGAGCAGTTCTTC.

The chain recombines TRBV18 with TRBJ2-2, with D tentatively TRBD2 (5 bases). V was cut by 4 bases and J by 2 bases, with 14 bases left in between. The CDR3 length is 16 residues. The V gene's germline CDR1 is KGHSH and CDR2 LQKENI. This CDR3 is CASSLHGPGNTGELFF. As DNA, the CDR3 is TGTGCCAGCTCACTTCACGGACCGGGAAACACCGGGGAGCTGTTTTTT.

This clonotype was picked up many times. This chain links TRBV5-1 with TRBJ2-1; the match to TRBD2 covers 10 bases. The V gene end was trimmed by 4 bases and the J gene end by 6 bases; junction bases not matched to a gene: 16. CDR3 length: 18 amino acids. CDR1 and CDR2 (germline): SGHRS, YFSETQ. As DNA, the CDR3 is TGCGCCAGCAGCCCTTATTATTCTAGCGGGGGCTTGGGCAATGAGCAGTTCTTC. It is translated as CASSPYYSSGGLGNEQFF.

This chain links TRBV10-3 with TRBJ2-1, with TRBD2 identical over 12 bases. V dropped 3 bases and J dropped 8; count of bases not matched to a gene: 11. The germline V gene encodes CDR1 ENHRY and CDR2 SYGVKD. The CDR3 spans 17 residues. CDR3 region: CAISDHLTSGSTDEQFF. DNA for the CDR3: TGTGCCATCAGTGACCACCTGACTAGCGGGAGTACCGATGAGCAGTTCTTC.